The source of this T cell receptor beta chain is a study of blood T cell repertoires in COVID-19 (TCRdb year 2020). About the study as a whole: Collaborator samples came from the United States, Italy and Spain and covered acute and convalescent phases of COVID-19. The material from the prospective study consisted of cDNA or gDNA derived from T cells, B-cell-depleted T cells, or PBMCs. The dataset comprised deeply sampled blood TCRbeta repertoires from subjects exposed to, actively infected with, or recovered from COVID-19. A freely available public database, intended as a resource for researchers studying the immune response to SARS-CoV-2, is where the repertoires were released. The samples were drawn from the first 160 participants of the ongoing ImmuneRACE study and from 950 to 1,500 subjects provided by 6 global collaborators. The sample metadata nearly always contained a de-identified subject ID, COVID-19 status, age in years and sex. Where available, HLA class I and class II types were taken from metadata supplied by the sample provider and were not determined by assay-based typing. The research as a whole found: The quantity of clinical and demographic metadata differed by source and by participant and was supplied without curation.

The immunoSEQ Assay, a bias-controlled multiplex PCR, was used to amplify TCRbeta CDR3 regions from genomic DNA. The study's own analysis went as follows. The number of nucleated cells in each sample was estimated by amplification of reference gene primers within the assay. Sequence reads were collapsed and filtered to measure the absolute abundance of every unique TCRbeta CDR3 rearrangement. Productive Simpson clonality was computed per sample as the square root of Simpson's diversity index over productive rearrangements. Sourced from immuneACCESS, this table was stored by TCRdb with only in-frame sequences that have V and J called. A share of the clones is absent; for the studies checked, an unresolved V gene accounts for under half, and the remainder has no known explanation. The V and J calls and the clone size are those of that table, but D and trimming were determined from the DNA. The sample records under 200,000 clones, 74% of which are singletons. About 3% of the sample is held by the ten biggest clonotypes.

Points on this clone: There is no known antigen for this receptor. No base qualities exist here, and no much larger clone lies one base off it.

CDR3 length: 13 amino acids, cysteine to phenylalanine. Only the CDR3 DNA stays, 39 bases, in frame from base 1. Germline trimming: 5 bases from V, 3 bases from J; junction bases outside gene matches: 3. According to the germline V gene, CDR1 reads SGDLS and CDR2 reads YYNGEE. Collaborating institutions collected whole blood in K2EDTA tubes following their own protocols. For TCRbeta analysis, collaborators shipped samples as frozen whole blood, isolated PBMCs, or DNA extracted from either of those sample types. This receptor was taken from a woman aged 80 or over with acute or convalescent COVID-19. In this chain, TRBV9 is recombined with TRBJ1-1; 8 middle bases align to TRBD1. Sequenced: peripheral blood. This receptor has the CDR3 CASSLTGDTEAFF. The nucleotide sequence is given as TGTGCCAGCAGTTTGACAGGGGACACTGAAGCTTTCTTT.